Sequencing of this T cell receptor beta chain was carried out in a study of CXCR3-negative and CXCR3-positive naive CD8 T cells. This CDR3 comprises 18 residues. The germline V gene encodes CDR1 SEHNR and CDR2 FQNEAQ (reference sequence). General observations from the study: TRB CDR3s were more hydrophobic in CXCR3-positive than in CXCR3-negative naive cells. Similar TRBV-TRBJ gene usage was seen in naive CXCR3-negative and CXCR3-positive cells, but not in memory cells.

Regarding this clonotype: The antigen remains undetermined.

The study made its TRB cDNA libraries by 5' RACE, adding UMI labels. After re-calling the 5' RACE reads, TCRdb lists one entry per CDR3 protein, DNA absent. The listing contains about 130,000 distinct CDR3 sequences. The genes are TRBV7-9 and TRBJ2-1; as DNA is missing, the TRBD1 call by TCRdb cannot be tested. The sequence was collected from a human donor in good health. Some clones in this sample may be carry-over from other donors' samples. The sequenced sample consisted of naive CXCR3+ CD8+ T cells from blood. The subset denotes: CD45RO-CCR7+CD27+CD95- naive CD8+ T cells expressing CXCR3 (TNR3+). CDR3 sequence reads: CASSYPDGGEGSYNEQFF.